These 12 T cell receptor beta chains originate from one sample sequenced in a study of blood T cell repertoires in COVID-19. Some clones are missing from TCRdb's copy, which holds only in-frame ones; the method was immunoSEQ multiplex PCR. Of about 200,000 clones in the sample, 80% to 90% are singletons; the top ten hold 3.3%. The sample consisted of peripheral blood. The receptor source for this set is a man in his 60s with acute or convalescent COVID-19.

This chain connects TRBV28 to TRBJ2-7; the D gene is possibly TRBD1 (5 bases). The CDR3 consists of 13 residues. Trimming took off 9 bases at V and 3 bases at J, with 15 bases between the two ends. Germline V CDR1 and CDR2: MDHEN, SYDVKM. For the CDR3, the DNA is TGTGCCAGTAGGCAGGGCACCCTCTACGAGCAGTACTTC. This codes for CASRQGTLYEQYF.

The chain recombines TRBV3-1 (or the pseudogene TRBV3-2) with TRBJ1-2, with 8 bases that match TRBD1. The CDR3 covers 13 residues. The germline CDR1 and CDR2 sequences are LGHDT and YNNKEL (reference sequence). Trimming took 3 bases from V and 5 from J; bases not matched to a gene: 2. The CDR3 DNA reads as TGTGCCAGCAGCCACGACAGGGGATATGGCTACACCTTC. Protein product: CASSHDRGYGYTF.

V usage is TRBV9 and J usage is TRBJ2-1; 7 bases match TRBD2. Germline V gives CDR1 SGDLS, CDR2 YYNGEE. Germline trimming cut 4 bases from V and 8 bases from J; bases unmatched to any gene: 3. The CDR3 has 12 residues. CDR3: CASSPGGHEQFF. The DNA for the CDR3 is TGTGCCAGCAGCCCGGGGGGTCATGAGCAGTTCTTC.

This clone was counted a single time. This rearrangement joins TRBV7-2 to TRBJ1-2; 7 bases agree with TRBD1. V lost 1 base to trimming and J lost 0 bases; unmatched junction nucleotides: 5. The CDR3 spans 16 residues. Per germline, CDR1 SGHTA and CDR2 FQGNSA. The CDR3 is CASSLGGGGTNYGYTF. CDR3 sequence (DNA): TGTGCCAGCAGCTTAGGCGGAGGGGGCACTAACTATGGCTACACCTTC.

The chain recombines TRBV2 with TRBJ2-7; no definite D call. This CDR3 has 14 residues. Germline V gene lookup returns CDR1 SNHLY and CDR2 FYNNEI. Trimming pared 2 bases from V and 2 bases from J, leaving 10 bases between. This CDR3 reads CASSERVLTYEQYF. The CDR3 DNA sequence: TGTGCCAGCAGTGAACGGGTACTAACCTACGAGCAGTACTTC.

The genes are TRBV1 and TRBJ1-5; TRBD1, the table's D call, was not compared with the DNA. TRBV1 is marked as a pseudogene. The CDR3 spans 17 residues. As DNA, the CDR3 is TGCACCAGCAGCCAAGATTTCAGGGATCAGGGCCATCAGCCCCAGCATTTT. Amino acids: CTSSQDFRDQGHQPQHF.

Here the CDR3 DNA reads TGCGCCAGCAGCTTCCTAGCGGGAGTCGGCAATGAGCAGTTCTTC. This encodes CASSFLAGVGNEQFF. V is TRBV5-1 and J is TRBJ2-1; 10 bases are a match to TRBD2. There are 15 residues in the CDR3. V lost 2 bases and J lost 6; bases outside the gene matches: 5. In germline, CDR1 is SGHRS, CDR2 YFSETQ.

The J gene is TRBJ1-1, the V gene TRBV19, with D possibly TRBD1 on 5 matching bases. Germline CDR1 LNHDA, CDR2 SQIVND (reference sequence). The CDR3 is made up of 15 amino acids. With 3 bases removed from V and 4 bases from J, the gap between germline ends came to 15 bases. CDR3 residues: CASSISQGSGTEAFF. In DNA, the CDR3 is TGTGCCAGTAGTATCAGTCAGGGATCGGGCACTGAAGCTTTCTTT.

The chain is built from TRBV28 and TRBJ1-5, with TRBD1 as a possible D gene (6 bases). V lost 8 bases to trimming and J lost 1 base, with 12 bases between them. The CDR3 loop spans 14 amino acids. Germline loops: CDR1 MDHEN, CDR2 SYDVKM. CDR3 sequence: CASSGDPSNQPQHF. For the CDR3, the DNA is TGTGCCAGCTCAGGGGATCCGAGCAATCAGCCCCAGCATTTT.

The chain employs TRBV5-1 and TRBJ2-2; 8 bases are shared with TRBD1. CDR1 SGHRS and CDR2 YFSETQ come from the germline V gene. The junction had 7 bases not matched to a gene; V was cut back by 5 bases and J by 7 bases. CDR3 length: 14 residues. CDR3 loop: CASSLGQESGELFF. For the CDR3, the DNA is TGCGCCAGCAGTCTGGGACAGGAGAGCGGGGAGCTGTTTTTT.

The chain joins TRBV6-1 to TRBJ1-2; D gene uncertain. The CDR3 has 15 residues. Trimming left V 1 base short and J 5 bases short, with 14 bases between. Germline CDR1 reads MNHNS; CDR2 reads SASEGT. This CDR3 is CASSEDMLTVYGYTF. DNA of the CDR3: TGTGCCAGCAGTGAAGATATGCTAACCGTATATGGCTACACCTTC.

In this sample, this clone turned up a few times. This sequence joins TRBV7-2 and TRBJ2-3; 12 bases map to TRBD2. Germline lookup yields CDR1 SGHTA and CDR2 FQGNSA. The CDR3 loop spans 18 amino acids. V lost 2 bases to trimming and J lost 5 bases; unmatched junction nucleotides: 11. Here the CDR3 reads CASSLRLAGGTGRDTQYF. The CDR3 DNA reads TGTGCCAGCAGCTTAAGGCTAGCGGGAGGGACAGGGAGAGATACGCAGTATTTT. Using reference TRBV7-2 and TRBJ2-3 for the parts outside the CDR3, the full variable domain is GAGVSQSPSNKVTEKGKDVELRCDPISGHTALYWYRQSLGQGLEFLIYFQGNSAPDKSGLPSDRFSAERTGGSVSTLTIQRTQQEDSAVYLCASSLRLAGGTGRDTQYFGPGTRLTVL.